A selection of T cell receptor beta chains follows, all from one sample in a study of shared clonotypes between healthy human individuals. Generated by immunoSEQ multiplex PCR, the TCRdb table keeps only in-frame clones and is missing some. The sample shows a few million clones, 85% to 95% of them seen only once. Sequenced sample: naive CD4+ T cells from PBMCs. Source of these receptors: a man aged 18 to 35 in good health. Some clones in this sample may be carry-over from other donors' samples. The CDR3 runs from the conserved cysteine through the conserved F or W. A D gene is named only where the DNA matches it firmly. Size is omitted from some rows. Given values are once, few, many or a class for expanded clones.

NA	TRBV28	NA	TRBJ2-5	TGTGCCAGCAGCCCCAAGCATGAAGAGACCCAGTACTTC	CASSPKHEETQYF
few	TRBV6-5	NA	TRBJ2-5	TGTGCCAGCAGTTGGACAGTCCAAGAGACCCAGTACTTC	CASSWTVQETQYF
NA	TRBV4-3	TRBD1	TRBJ1-5	TGCGCCAGCAGCCAGCGCGACAGGGGGCGTAATCAGCCCCAGCATTTT	CASSQRDRGRNQPQHF
NA	TRBV28	NA	TRBJ2-1	TGTGCCAGCAGGGGAGACGGTAACTACAATGAGCAGTTCTTC	CASRGDGNYNEQFF
NA	TRBV10-1	NA	TRBJ2-5	TGCGCCAGCAGTAGGAGAGAGGCTGGTTTCCAAGAGACCCAGTACTTC	CASSRREAGFQETQYF
NA	TRBV28	NA	TRBJ1-1	TGTGCCAGCAGTTTACCAGGGAATCCGGAAGCTTTCTTT	CASSLPGNPEAFF
once	TRBV6-6	TRBD1	TRBJ1-5	TGTGCCAGCGGTCCCCCGGGACAGGGGGGTCAGCCCCAGCATTTT	CASGPPGQGGQPQHF
NA	TRBV7-7	TRBD1	TRBJ2-5	TGTGCCAGCAGCAAAGGGACAGGGGGCGGAGAGACCCAGTACTTC	CASSKGTGGGETQYF
NA	TRBV6-1	NA	TRBJ2-7	TGTGCCAGCAGTGAAGGACCAACCTACTCCTACGAGCAGTACTTC	CASSEGPTYSYEQYF
NA	TRBV5-6	NA	TRBJ2-1	TGTGCCAGCAGCTTTGGGGGCACGATCTACAATGAGCAGTTCTTC	CASSFGGTIYNEQFF
NA	TRBV12-5	TRBD1	TRBJ1-2	TGTGCTAGTGGTTTTGGTTCAGGGGGTTTGTACTATGGCTACACCTTC	CASGFGSGGLYYGYTF
NA	TRBV11-2	TRBD1	TRBJ2-2	TGTGCCAGCAGCTCGGGACAGGTGACCGGGGAGCTGTTTTTT	CASSSGQVTGELFF
NA	TRBV19	NA	TRBJ2-5	TGTGCCAGTAGTATCACCCCAGGAGGGGCGCAAGAGACCCAGTACTTC	CASSITPGGAQETQYF
NA	TRBV27	NA	TRBJ2-1	TGTGCCAGCGCCATAGGATATGAGCAGTTCTTC	CASAIGYEQFF
NA	TRBV7-2	TRBD1	TRBJ1-3	TGTGCCAGCAGCTCCCGGGACAGGGTCCTCTTATCTGGAAACACCATATATTTT	CASSSRDRVLLSGNTIYF
NA	TRBV10-3	NA	TRBJ2-3	TGTGCCATCAGTGGAGGGGATACGCAGTATTTT	CAISGGDTQYF
NA	TRBV28	NA	TRBJ1-2	TGTGCCAGCAGTCCCTTACAGGGACCCTATGGCTACACCTTC	CASSPLQGPYGYTF
NA	TRBV6-5	TRBD2	TRBJ2-7	TGTGCCAGCAGTTACTCGAGGACTAGCGGATCCTACGAGCAGTACTTC	CASSYSRTSGSYEQYF
NA	TRBV18	NA	TRBJ1-5	TGTGCCAGCGCCCCGGGTAATAGCAATCAGCCCCAGCATTTT	CASAPGNSNQPQHF
NA	TRBV2	NA	TRBJ1-1	TGTGCCAGCAGTGTGACAGCCTGGGGAGCTGAAGCTTTCTTT	CASSVTAWGAEAFF
NA	TRBV11-2	NA	TRBJ2-6	TGTGCCAGCAGCTTAGTGGCAGGGGGGGCTGGGGCCAACGTCCTGACTTTC	CASSLVAGGAGANVLTF
NA	TRBV7-9	NA	TRBJ1-1	TGTGCCAGCAGCTCCCGAGGGGGGTTGAACACTGAAGCTTTCTTT	CASSSRGGLNTEAFF